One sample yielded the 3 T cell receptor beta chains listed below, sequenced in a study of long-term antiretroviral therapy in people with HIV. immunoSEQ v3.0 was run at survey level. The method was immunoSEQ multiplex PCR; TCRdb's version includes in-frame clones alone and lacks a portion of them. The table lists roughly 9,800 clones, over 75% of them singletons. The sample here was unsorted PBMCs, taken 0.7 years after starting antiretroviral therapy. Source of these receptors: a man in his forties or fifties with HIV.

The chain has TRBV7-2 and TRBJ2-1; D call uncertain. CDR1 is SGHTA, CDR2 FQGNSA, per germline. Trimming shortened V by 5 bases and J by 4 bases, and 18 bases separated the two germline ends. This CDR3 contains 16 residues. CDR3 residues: CASSPSASEGYNEQFF. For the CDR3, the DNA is TGTGCCAGCAGCCCAAGTGCGAGTGAAGGGTACAATGAGCAGTTCTTC.

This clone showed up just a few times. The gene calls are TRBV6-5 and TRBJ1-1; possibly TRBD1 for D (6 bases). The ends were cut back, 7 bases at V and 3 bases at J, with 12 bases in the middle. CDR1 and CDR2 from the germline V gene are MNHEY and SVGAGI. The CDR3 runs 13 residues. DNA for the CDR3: TGTGCCAGCACTGACAGGATACACACTGAAGCTTTCTTT. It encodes CASTDRIHTEAFF.

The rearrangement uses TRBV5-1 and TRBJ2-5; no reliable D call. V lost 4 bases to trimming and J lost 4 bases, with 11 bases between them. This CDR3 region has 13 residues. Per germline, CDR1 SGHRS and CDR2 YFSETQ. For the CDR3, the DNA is TGCGCCAGCAGCCCCCAAGGTGGAGAGACCCAGTACTTC. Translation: CASSPQGGETQYF.